This TCR beta chain was documented in a study of cytomegalovirus exposure and HLA in healthy donors. Study-level points and caveats: The tendency of first-cohort TCR clusters to co-occur in the 110 or so validation repertoires emerged from a later analysis. Many donors carried some public TCRs, although rarity characterized most TCR sequences.

Libraries were prepared by immunoSEQ multiplex PCR; TCRdb keeps only in-frame clonotypes and omits some of them. The sample lists 150,000 or so clones, just under 90% occurring once. In regard to this clone: The antigen is unknown.

This receptor was obtained from a woman aged 30 to 39 in good health and CMV-seronegative. Sequenced material: PBMCs.

CDR3 sequence (DNA): TGTGCCAGCAGCCAAGAGGGGGCTCCCAGGGTTGATGAGCAGTTCTTC. It specifies CASSQEGAPRVDEQFF. V usage is TRBV4-2 and J usage is TRBJ2-1; possibly TRBD1 for D (6 bases). Per germline, CDR1 LGHNA and CDR2 YNFKEQ. This CDR3 is 16 amino acids long. Between the trimmed V and J ends, which lost 0 bases and 8 bases, there was a span of 17 bases.